A selection of T cell receptor beta chains follows, all from one sample in a study of blood T cell repertoires in COVID-19. Assay: immunoSEQ multiplex PCR; the TCRdb copy retains only in-frame clones and omits some. The table has about 140,000 clones, 75% to 80% seen once; the top ten hold about 3.2%. The source material was PBMCs or T cells enriched from blood (not recorded which). These receptors came from a woman between 45 and 60 years old who had recovered from COVID-19. CDR3s include the opening cysteine and the closing phenylalanine or tryptophan. Each record gives: clone size, D gene, J gene, V gene, CDR3 length, CDR3 DNA, CDR3 protein. A D gene is named only where the DNA matches it firmly. Clone sizes are given selectively: once, few, many, or a class where the clone is expanded.

NA | NA | TRBJ2-7 | TRBV7-2 | 15 | TGTGCCAGCAGCCCCCGTCCCCGGGGGATCTACGAGCAGTACTTC | CASSPRPRGIYEQYF
NA | TRBD1 | TRBJ2-1 | TRBV27 | 16 | TGTGCCAGCAGTCAGGCCGGGACAGGGAACAACAATGAGCAGTTCTTC | CASSQAGTGNNNEQFF
NA | TRBD1 | TRBJ1-6 | TRBV6-5 | 15 | TGTGCCAGCAGTAACGGGGGACAGCCTAATTCACCCCTCCACTTT | CASSNGGQPNSPLHF
NA | NA | TRBJ2-2 | TRBV4-2 | 16 | TGTGCCAGCAGCCGAGAGACTAGGTTGGACACCGGGGAGCTGTTTTTT | CASSRETRLDTGELFF
NA | TRBD1 | TRBJ2-5 | TRBV7-8 | 15 | TGTGCCAGCAGCATAAACAGGGGCCCCCGAGAGACCCAGTACTTC | CASSINRGPRETQYF
NA | NA | TRBJ2-1 | TRBV27 | 15 | TGTGCCAGCACCCGGTCTGGGAGCTCCTACAATGAGCAGTTCTTC | CASTRSGSSYNEQFF
once | NA | TRBJ1-1 | TRBV4-1 | 14 | TGCGCCAGCAGCCAGAGTAGGGGCGGCACTGAAGCTTTCTTT | CASSQSRGGTEAFF
NA | TRBD2 | TRBJ2-3 | TRBV2 | 15 | TGTGCCAGCAGGGGGGAGACTAGCGGCACAGATACGCAGTATTTT | CASRGETSGTDTQYF
NA | TRBD1 | TRBJ1-2 | TRBV5-4 | 17 | TGTGCCAGCAGCTTGGGTAAAGGAGGGGGCCCGGTATATGGCTACACCTTC | CASSLGKGGGPVYGYTF
NA | TRBD2 | TRBJ2-7 | TRBV14 | 15 | TGTGCCAGCAGCCTTAGCGGGGTACTGGGGTACGAGCAGTACTTC | CASSLSGVLGYEQYF
once | NA | TRBJ2-1 | TRBV5-1 | 11 | TGCGCCAGCAGGTCGGCGGTTGAGCAGTTCTTC | CASRSAVEQFF
NA | TRBD1 | TRBJ2-5 | TRBV28 | 18 | TGTGCCAGCAGTTTCGGTTCAGGGGGCGCCTCGTACCAAGAGACCCAGTACTTC | CASSFGSGGASYQETQYF
NA | TRBD1 | TRBJ1-1 | TRBV19 | 14 | TGTGCCAGTAGCCCCCAGGGGGCAAGTACTGAAGCTTTCTTT | CASSPQGASTEAFF
NA | TRBD2 | TRBJ2-2 | TRBV5-4 | 13 | TGTGCCGGGGGACTAGCTGGCACCGGGGAGCTGTTTTTT | CAGGLAGTGELFF
NA | NA | TRBJ2-5 | TRBV18 | 16 | TGTGCCAGCTCACCATTTGCTAGCGTGCCACAAGAGACCCAGTACTTC | CASSPFASVPQETQYF
NA | NA | TRBJ2-7 | TRBV5-8 | 14 | TGTGCCAGCAGCTTGGGCAGGCCCTCCTACGAGCAGTACTTC | CASSLGRPSYEQYF
few | NA | TRBJ1-5 | TRBV28 | 15 | TGTGCCAGCAGTTTTCGGGACATCCCTTTTCAGCCCCAGCATTTT | CASSFRDIPFQPQHF
NA | TRBD2 | TRBJ2-1 | TRBV3-1/TRBV3-2 | 17 | TGTGCCAGCAGCTCTAGTTCCGGACTAGCGGGGGGGCGGGAGCAGTTCTTC | CASSSSSGLAGGREQFF
NA | TRBD1 | TRBJ1-1 | TRBV29-1 | 12 | TGCAGGCTCCTCCGACAGGGGCGTAAAGCTTTCTTT | CRLLRQGRKAFF
NA | TRBD1 | TRBJ1-5 | TRBV19 | 16 | TGTGCCAGTAGTGACAGGGGACCCGATAGCAATCAGCCCCAGCATTTT | CASSDRGPDSNQPQHF
NA | TRBD1 | TRBJ2-7 | TRBV5-4 | 14 | TGTGCCAGCAGCTTCGACAGGGGCTACTACGAGCAGTACTTC | CASSFDRGYYEQYF
few | NA | TRBJ1-1 | TRBV7-9 | 11 | TGTGCCAGCAGCTCGTCGACTGAAGCTTTCTTT | CASSSSTEAFF
NA | TRBD1 | TRBJ1-6 | TRBV10-3 | 16 | TGTGCCAGCGGTGGGACAGGGGATTTGTATAATTCACCCCTCCACTTT | CASGGTGDLYNSPLHF
NA | NA | TRBJ1-1 | TRBV9 | 14 | TGTGCCAGCAGCAGAGGTATTTTGAACACTGAAGCTTTCTTT | CASSRGILNTEAFF
NA | NA | TRBJ1-6 | TRBV5-6 | 14 | TGTGCCAGCAGCTTCTCACGGTATAATTCACCCCTCCACTTT | CASSFSRYNSPLHF
NA | TRBD2 | TRBJ2-1 | TRBV19 | 17 | TGTGCCAGTAGTATTCGCGGGAGGGTCAGCTCCTACAATGAGCAGTTCTTC | CASSIRGRVSSYNEQFF
NA | NA | TRBJ1-4 | TRBV7-6 | 14 | TGTGCCAGCACCCGGCTGGGGCCTAATGAAAAACTGTTTTTT | CASTRLGPNEKLFF
NA | TRBD1 | TRBJ2-7 | TRBV5-5 | 14 | TGTGCCAGCAGCTTGAGGGACAGGGGGTACGAGCAGTACTTC | CASSLRDRGYEQYF
NA | NA | TRBJ1-4 | TRBV6-5 | 15 | TGTGCCAGCAGTTACTCGAATCAGGCATTTGAAAAACTGTTTTTT | CASSYSNQAFEKLFF
NA | TRBD1 | TRBJ2-7 | TRBV29-1 | 13 | TGCAGCGTTGTCGAGGGGGCAGGGTACGAGCAGTACTTC | CSVVEGAGYEQYF
NA | TRBD1 | TRBJ1-2 | TRBV6-5 | 14 | TGTGCCAGCAGTCCCCGGACAGGGAGGGATGGCTACACCTTC | CASSPRTGRDGYTF
few | NA | TRBJ2-2 | TRBV4-1 | 17 | TGCGCCAGCAGCCCTCCGCACTCCCTAATGAACACCGGGGAGCTGTTTTTT | CASSPPHSLMNTGELFF
NA | NA | TRBJ1-2 | TRBV9 | 14 | TGTGCCAGCAGCGTTGGGGCAGATCCTTATGGCTACACCTTC | CASSVGADPYGYTF
NA | TRBD2 | TRBJ2-1 | TRBV5-4 | 15 | TGTGCCAGCAGCTTTAACCTAGCGGGCCACTTAGAGCAGTTCTTC | CASSFNLAGHLEQFF
NA | NA | TRBJ1-2 | TRBV30 | 15 | TGTGCCTGGAGTGGGGGCAACCTAGCTAACTATGGCTACACCTTC | CAWSGGNLANYGYTF
NA | NA | TRBJ1-5 | TRBV6-1 | 14 | TGTGCCAGCAGCCGCACAGGGATCACCCAGCCCCAGCATTTT | CASSRTGITQPQHF
NA | NA | TRBJ2-7 | TRBV4-1 | 14 | TGCGCCAGCGGCGCTAGCTTCGCCTCCTACGAGCAGTACTTC | CASGASFASYEQYF
NA | TRBD1 | TRBJ1-5 | TRBV5-6 | 16 | TGTGCCAGCAGCGCCGACAGGGGAAGTAGCAATCAGCCCCAGCATTTT | CASSADRGSSNQPQHF
NA | TRBD1 | TRBJ1-1 | TRBV19 | 15 | TGTGCCAGTAGTAGCCACCGGACAGGGAACACTGAAGCTTTCTTT | CASSSHRTGNTEAFF
NA | NA | TRBJ2-3 | TRBV7-9 | 14 | TGTGCCAGCCAATCAGGGGGGAGCACAGATACGCAGTATTTT | CASQSGGSTDTQYF
NA | NA | TRBJ1-1 | TRBV19 | 17 | TGTGCCAGTAGTCCGCGAGGGGCGGGGTACTCAGACACTGAAGCTTTCTTT | CASSPRGAGYSDTEAFF
NA | NA | TRBJ1-6 | TRBV5-1 | 17 | TGCGCCAGCAGCCCGAGATCGGGGAGCTCCTATAATTCACCCCTCCACTTT | CASSPRSGSSYNSPLHF
NA | TRBD1 | TRBJ2-1 | TRBV7-8 | 12 | TGTGCCAGCAGCTTCGCCGGGACAGGCCAGTTCTTC | CASSFAGTGQFF
once | TRBD2 | TRBJ2-5 | TRBV2 | 15 | TGTGCCAGCAGTCGGGGACTAGCGGGGCAAGAGACCCAGTACTTC | CASSRGLAGQETQYF
once | NA | TRBJ1-5 | TRBV5-1 | 15 | TGCGCCAGCAGCCAATCGTCCGGGGAGAATCAGCCCCAGCATTTT | CASSQSSGENQPQHF
NA | NA | TRBJ1-1 | TRBV7-6 | 14 | TGTGCCAGCAGCCCCCGGACAGCTTCTGCTGAAGCTTTCTTT | CASSPRTASAEAFF
NA | NA | TRBJ2-5 | TRBV7-6 | 15 | TGTGCCAGCAGCCCAAGTAGCCCCCTGAGGGAGACCCAGTACTTC | CASSPSSPLRETQYF
NA | TRBD1 | TRBJ2-7 | TRBV29-1 | 15 | TGCAGCGTTGAAGACGACAGGGCTTCAACCTACGAGCAGTACTTC | CSVEDDRASTYEQYF
few | TRBD2 | TRBJ2-3 | TRBV5-4 | 16 | TGTGCCAGCAGCTGGGGCGGGGGTTTGGGAACAGATACGCAGTATTTT | CASSWGGGLGTDTQYF
NA | TRBD2 | TRBJ2-1 | TRBV3-1/TRBV3-2 | 17 | TGTGCCAGCAGCCTCGGTAGCGGGGGTAGCTCCTACAATGAGCAGTTCTTC | CASSLGSGGSSYNEQFF
few | NA | TRBJ2-3 | TRBV7-9 | 15 | TGTGCCAGCAGCTTGTTGTGGGGGGGCACAGATACGCAGTATTTT | CASSLLWGGTDTQYF
NA | TRBD2 | TRBJ2-5 | TRBV11-2 | 15 | TGTGCCAGCGGAAAACTAGCGGGAGGAGGAGAGACCCAGTACTTC | CASGKLAGGGETQYF